The 10 T cell receptor beta chains below were found in one sample sequenced in a study of shared clonotypes between healthy human individuals. Assay used: immunoSEQ multiplex PCR; TCRdb lists only in-frame clones, some missing. Here the sample spans 630,000 or so clones, 98% being singletons. Terminally differentiated effector memory CD45RA+ cells were excluded from the naive CD8 cells, which were CD45RO-negative and positively selected for CCR7. Sequenced input: naive CD8+ T cells sorted from blood. Source of these receptors: a man aged 30 to 39 in good health.

The chain couples TRBV7-7 to TRBJ2-5, with 8 positions matching TRBD1. Germline trimming cut 0 bases from V and 2 bases from J; bases unmatched to any gene: 8. The germline V gene has CDR1 SSHAT and CDR2 FNYEAQ (reference sequence). The CDR3 loop spans 17 amino acids. The chain's CDR3 is CASSLAPTGDDQETQYF. The CDR3 DNA sequence: TGTGCCAGCAGCTTAGCCCCGACAGGGGACGATCAAGAGACCCAGTACTTC.

This chain connects TRBV11-2 to TRBJ1-3; D is undetermined. Germline V gene lookup returns CDR1 SGHAT and CDR2 FQNNGV. The length of the CDR3 is 15 residues. V was clipped by 5 bases and J by 1 base, with 12 bases between them. CDR3 amino acids: CASSPGIGSGNTIYF. In nucleotides, the CDR3 is TGTGCCAGCAGCCCCGGGATAGGGTCTGGAAACACCATATATTTT.

The CDR3 sequence: CASSYRSGANVLTF. As DNA, the CDR3 is TGTGCCAGCAGTTACCGATCTGGGGCCAACGTCCTGACTTTC. The chain links TRBV6-5 to TRBJ2-6; D remains ambiguous. Trimming stripped 2 bases from V and 1 base from J, with 3 bases between. The CDR3 totals 14 residues. In germline, CDR1 is MNHEY, CDR2 SVGAGI.

The V gene is TRBV7-9, the J gene TRBJ2-1; maybe TRBD2 (5 bases). The CDR3 runs 11 residues. Trimming took 4 bases from V and 10 from J, leaving 8 bases between them. In germline, CDR1 is SEHNR, CDR2 FQNEAQ (reference sequence). The CDR3 reads CASSYGVEQFF. DNA for the CDR3: TGTGCCAGCAGCTACGGGGTAGAGCAGTTCTTC.

This chain links TRBV4-3 with TRBJ1-4, with D tentatively TRBD1 (6 bases). This CDR3 is 18 amino acids long. The V end was cut by 3 bases, the J end by 0 bases, with 17 bases between. Per germline, CDR1 LGHNA and CDR2 YSLEER. The CDR3 coding sequence is TGCGCCAGCAGCCAGTCGGACAGCTCGAGGGCAACTAATGAAAAACTGTTTTTT. It yields the protein CASSQSDSSRATNEKLFF.

This chain connects TRBV11-2 to TRBJ2-1; TRBD2 aligns across 11 bases. The junction had 4 bases not matched to a gene; V was cut back by 4 bases and J by 2 bases. CDR3 length equals 16 residues. Looked up from germline, CDR1 is SGHAT and CDR2 is FQNNGV. CDR3 sequence (DNA): TGTGCCAGCAGCTCGGGGACTAGCGGTACCTACAATGAGCAGTTCTTC. Translated: CASSSGTSGTYNEQFF.

V is TRBV6-6 and J is TRBJ2-7, with a tentative D call TRBD1 (6 bases). Trimming took 0 bases from V and 0 from J, leaving 9 bases between them. This CDR3 has 15 amino acids. Germline assignment: CDR1 MNHNY and CDR2 SVGAGI (reference sequence). The CDR3 is CASSYSAQGSYEQYF. The CDR3 DNA follows: TGTGCCAGCAGTTACTCTGCACAGGGCTCCTACGAGCAGTACTTC.

This chain uses TRBV7-2 with TRBJ1-2; 7 nucleotides match TRBD1. V dropped 2 bases and J dropped 2; count of bases not matched to a gene: 8. The CDR3 extends over 16 amino acids. Germline V gene sequence: CDR1 SGHTA, CDR2 FQGNSA. This CDR3 is CASSLFAGGSNYGYTF. In DNA form, the CDR3 reads TGTGCCAGCAGCTTATTTGCAGGGGGGTCCAACTATGGCTACACCTTC.

The chain employs TRBV7-9 and TRBJ2-1; TRBD1 matches at 7 bases. This CDR3 region has 15 residues. CDR1 and CDR2 from the germline V gene are SEHNR and FQNEAQ (reference sequence). The ends lost 1 base at V and 2 bases at J; junction bases unmatched: 2. In nucleotides, the CDR3 is TGTGCCAGCAGCTTAGGCAGGGGGACCTACAATGAGCAGTTCTTC. Residues: CASSLGRGTYNEQFF.

The rearrangement joins TRBV7-6 to TRBJ2-7; D perhaps matches TRBD2 (6 bases). CDR3 length equals 13 residues. V shed 5 bases and J shed 0 bases, with 8 bases lying between them. CDR1 SGHVS and CDR2 FNYEAQ come from the germline V gene. The CDR3 loop is CASSGGSSYEQYF. The CDR3 DNA follows: TGTGCCAGCAGCGGGGGGAGCTCCTACGAGCAGTACTTC.